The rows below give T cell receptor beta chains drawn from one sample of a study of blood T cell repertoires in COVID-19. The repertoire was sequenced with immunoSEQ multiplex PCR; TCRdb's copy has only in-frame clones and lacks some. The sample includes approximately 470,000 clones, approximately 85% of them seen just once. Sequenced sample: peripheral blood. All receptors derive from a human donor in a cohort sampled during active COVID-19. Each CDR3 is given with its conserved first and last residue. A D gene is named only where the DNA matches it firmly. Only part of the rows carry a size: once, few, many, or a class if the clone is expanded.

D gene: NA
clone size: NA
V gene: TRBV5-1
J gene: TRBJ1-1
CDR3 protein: CASRTGGNTEAFF
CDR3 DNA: TGCGCCAGCAGGACAGGAGGGAACACTGAAGCTTTCTTT

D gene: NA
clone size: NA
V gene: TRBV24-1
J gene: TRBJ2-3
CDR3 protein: CATSDPSDTQYF
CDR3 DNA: TGTGCCACCAGTGACCCCTCAGATACGCAGTATTTT

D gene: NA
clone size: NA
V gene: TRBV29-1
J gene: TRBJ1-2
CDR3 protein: CSVEKFNVALGPGHNYGYTF
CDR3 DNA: TGCAGCGTTGAAAAGTTTAATGTAGCACTTGGCCCGGGACACAACTATGGCTACACCTTC

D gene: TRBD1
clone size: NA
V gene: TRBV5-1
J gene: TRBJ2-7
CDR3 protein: CASSVQTGVTYEQYF
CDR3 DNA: TGCGCCAGCAGCGTCCAAACAGGGGTGACCTACGAGCAGTACTTC

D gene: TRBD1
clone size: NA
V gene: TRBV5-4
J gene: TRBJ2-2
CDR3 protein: CASSFQGVTGELFF
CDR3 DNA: TGTGCCAGCAGCTTCCAGGGGGTCACCGGGGAGCTGTTTTTT

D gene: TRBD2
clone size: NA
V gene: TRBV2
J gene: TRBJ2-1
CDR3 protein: CASSRISGLAGGNEQFF
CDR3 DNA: TGTGCCAGCAGTAGAATATCGGGACTAGCGGGTGGGAATGAGCAGTTCTTC

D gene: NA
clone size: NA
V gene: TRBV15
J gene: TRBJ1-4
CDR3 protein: CATSRDRMVRDNEKLFF
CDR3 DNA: TGTGCCACCAGCAGAGATAGGATGGTGAGGGATAATGAAAAACTGTTTTTT

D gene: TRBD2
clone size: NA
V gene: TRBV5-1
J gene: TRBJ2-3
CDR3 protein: CASSLLGLAGVDTQYF
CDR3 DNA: TGCGCCAGCAGCTTGTTGGGACTAGCGGGAGTAGATACGCAGTATTTT

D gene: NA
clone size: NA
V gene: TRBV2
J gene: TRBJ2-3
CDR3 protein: CASSEALRAGPSTDTQYF
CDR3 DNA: TGTGCCAGCAGTGAAGCGCTTCGGGCGGGCCCGAGCACAGATACGCAGTATTTT

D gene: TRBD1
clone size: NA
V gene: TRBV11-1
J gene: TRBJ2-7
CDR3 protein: CASSSAGTVYEQYF
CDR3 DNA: TGTGCCAGCAGCTCCGCCGGGACAGTCTACGAGCAGTACTTC

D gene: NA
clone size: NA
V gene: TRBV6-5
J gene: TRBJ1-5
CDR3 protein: CASRRANQPQHF
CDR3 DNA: TGTGCCAGCAGGAGGGCCAATCAGCCCCAGCATTTT

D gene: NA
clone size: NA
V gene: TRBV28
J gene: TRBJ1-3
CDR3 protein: CASSLGGGGNTIYF
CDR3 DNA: TGTGCCAGCAGTTTAGGGGGGGGTGGAAACACCATATATTTT

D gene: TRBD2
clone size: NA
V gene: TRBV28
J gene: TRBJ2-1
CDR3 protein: CASSFPGGSGRVWNEQFF
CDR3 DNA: TGTGCCAGCAGTTTTCCGGGGGGTAGCGGGAGGGTGTGGAATGAGCAGTTCTTC

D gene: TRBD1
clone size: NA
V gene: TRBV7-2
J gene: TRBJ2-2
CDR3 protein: CASSSTGVGELFF
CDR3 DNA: TGTGCCAGCAGCTCGACAGGGGTCGGGGAGCTGTTTTTT

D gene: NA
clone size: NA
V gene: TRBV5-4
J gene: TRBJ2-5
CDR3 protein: CASSLLPLPEPQYF
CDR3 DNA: TGTGCCAGCAGCTTGCTGCCGCTTCCCGAGCCCCAGTACTTC

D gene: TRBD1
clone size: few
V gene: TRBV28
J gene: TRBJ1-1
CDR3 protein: CASSSPGGATEAFF
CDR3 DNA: TGTGCCAGCAGTTCTCCAGGGGGCGCAACTGAAGCTTTCTTT

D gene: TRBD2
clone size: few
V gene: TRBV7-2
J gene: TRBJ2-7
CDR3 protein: CASSHRGGQFEQYF
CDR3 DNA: TGTGCCAGCAGCCACCGGGGGGGCCAATTCGAGCAGTACTTC

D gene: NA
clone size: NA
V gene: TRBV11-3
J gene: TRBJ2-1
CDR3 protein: CASSRGGARRVGEQFF
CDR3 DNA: TGTGCCAGCAGCCGAGGTGGGGCGCGAAGGGTTGGTGAGCAGTTCTTC

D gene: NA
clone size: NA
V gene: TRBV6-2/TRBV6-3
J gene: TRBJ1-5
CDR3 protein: CASSSPLTGRDQPQHF
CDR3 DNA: TGTGCCAGCAGTTCCCCCCTTACAGGAAGGGATCAGCCCCAGCATTTT

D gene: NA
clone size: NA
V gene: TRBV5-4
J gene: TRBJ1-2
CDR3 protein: CASSLEGGAYGYTF
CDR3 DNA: TGTGCCAGCAGCTTGGAGGGCGGGGCCTATGGCTACACCTTC

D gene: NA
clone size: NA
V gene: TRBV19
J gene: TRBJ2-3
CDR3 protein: CASSIGLPDTQYF
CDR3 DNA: TGTGCCAGTAGTATAGGGCTGCCAGATACGCAGTATTTT

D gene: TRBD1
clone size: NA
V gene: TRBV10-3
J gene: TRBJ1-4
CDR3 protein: CAINADRSDVATNEKLFF
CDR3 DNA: TGTGCCATCAATGCGGACAGGTCCGACGTCGCAACTAATGAAAAACTGTTTTTT

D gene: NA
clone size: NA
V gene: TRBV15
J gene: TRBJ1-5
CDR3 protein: CATSRGGSNQPQHF
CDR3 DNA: TGTGCCACCAGCAGGGGGGGAAGCAATCAGCCCCAGCATTTT

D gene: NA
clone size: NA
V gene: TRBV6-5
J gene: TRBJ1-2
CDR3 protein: CASSSVGWRGYTF
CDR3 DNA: TGTGCCAGCAGTTCCGTCGGCTGGCGGGGCTACACCTTC

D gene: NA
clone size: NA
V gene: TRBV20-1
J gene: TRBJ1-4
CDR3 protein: CSASSTGDEKLFF
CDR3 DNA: TGCAGTGCTAGTTCGACCGGGGATGAAAAACTGTTTTTT

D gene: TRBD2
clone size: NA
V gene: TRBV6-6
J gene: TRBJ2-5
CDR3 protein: CASSYPGLAGKETQYF
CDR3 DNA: TGTGCCAGCAGTTACCCGGGACTAGCGGGAAAGGAGACCCAGTACTTC

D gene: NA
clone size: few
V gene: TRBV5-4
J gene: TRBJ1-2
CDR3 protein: CASSLEGRGYGYTF
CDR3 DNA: TGTGCCAGCAGCTTGGAGGGGAGGGGCTATGGCTACACCTTC

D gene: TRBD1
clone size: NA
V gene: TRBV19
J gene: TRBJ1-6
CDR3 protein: CASSIGGGESPLHF
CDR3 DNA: TGTGCCAGTAGTATAGGAGGGGGCGAATCACCCCTCCACTTT

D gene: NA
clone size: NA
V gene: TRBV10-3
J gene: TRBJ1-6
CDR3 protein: CAISAQAYNSPLHF
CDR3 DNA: TGTGCCATCAGTGCCCAGGCTTATAATTCACCCCTCCACTTT

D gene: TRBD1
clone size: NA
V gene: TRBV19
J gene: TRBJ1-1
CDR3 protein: CASTRDRVKTTEAFF
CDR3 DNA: TGTGCCAGTACCCGTGACAGGGTGAAGACCACTGAAGCTTTCTTT

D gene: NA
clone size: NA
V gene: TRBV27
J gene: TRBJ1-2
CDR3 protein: CASSPGERGYTF
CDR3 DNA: TGTGCCAGCAGTCCAGGGGAACGTGGCTACACCTTC

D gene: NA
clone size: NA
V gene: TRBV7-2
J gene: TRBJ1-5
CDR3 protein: CASSNSERGNQPQHF
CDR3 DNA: TGTGCCAGCAGCAACTCCGAGAGGGGGAATCAGCCCCAGCATTTT

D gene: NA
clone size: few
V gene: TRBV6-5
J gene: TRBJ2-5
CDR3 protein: CASSPTRTTQYF
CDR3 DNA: TGTGCCAGCAGTCCAACTCGAACGACCCAGTACTTC

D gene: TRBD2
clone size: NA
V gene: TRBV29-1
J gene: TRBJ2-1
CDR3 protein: CSVSSSGRAYNEQFF
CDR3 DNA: TGCAGCGTTTCTTCTAGCGGGAGGGCCTACAATGAGCAGTTCTTC

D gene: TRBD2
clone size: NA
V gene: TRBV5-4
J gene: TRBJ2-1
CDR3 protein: CASSKPRLAGTNEQFF
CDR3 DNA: TGTGCCAGCTCAAAGCCGCGACTAGCGGGAACCAATGAGCAGTTCTTC

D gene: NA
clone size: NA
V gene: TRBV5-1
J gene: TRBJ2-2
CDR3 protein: CASSHNSYTGELFF
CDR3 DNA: TGCGCCAGCAGCCATAACAGTTACACCGGGGAGCTGTTTTTT

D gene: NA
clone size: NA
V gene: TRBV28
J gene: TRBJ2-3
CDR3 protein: CASRGGVSTDTQYF
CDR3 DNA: TGTGCCAGCAGAGGAGGGGTCAGCACAGATACGCAGTATTTT

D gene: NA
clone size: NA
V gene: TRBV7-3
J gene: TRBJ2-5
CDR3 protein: CASSLGAREKETQYF
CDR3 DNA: TGTGCCAGCAGCTTAGGTGCCCGAGAGAAAGAGACCCAGTACTTC

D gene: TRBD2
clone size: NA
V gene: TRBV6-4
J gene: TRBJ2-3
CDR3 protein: CASSGDYTDTQYF
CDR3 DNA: TGTGCCAGCAGTGGGGACTACACAGATACGCAGTATTTT

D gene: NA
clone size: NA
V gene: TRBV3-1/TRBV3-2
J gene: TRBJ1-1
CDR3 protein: CASSQVEGGRPNTEAFF
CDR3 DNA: TGTGCCAGCAGCCAAGTTGAAGGAGGCAGGCCGAACACTGAAGCTTTCTTT

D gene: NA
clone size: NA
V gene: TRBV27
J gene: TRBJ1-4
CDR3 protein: CASSLSFQGSLFF
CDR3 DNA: TGTGCCAGCAGTTTATCTTTCCAGGGCTCACTGTTTTTT

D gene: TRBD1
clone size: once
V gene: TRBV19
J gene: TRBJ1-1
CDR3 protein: CASSIRDRMNTEAFF
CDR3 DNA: TGTGCCAGTAGTATTAGGGACAGAATGAACACTGAAGCTTTCTTT

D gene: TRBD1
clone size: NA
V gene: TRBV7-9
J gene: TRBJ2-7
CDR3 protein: CASYRVGGEGEQYF
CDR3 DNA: TGTGCCAGCTACCGGGTAGGGGGCGAGGGGGAGCAGTACTTC

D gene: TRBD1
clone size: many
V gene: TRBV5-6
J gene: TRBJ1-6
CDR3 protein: CASSYPGQGGSNSPLHF
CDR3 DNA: TGTGCCAGCAGCTACCCCGGACAGGGCGGCAGTAATTCACCCCTCCACTTT

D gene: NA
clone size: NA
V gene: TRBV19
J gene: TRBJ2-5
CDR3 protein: CASSMREETQYF
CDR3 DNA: TGTGCCAGTAGTATGAGGGAAGAGACCCAGTACTTC

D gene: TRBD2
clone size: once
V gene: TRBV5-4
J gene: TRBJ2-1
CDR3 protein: CASSLRSGRNNEQFF
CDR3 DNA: TGTGCCAGCAGCTTGAGGAGCGGGAGAAACAATGAGCAGTTCTTC

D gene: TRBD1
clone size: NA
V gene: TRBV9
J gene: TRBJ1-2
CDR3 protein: CASSALPGQGAAGNYGYTF
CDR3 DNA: TGTGCCAGCAGCGCGTTACCGGGACAGGGGGCCGCGGGCAACTATGGCTACACCTTC

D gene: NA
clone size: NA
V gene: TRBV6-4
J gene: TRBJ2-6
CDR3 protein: CASSRDQVSGANVLTF
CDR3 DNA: TGTGCCAGCAGTAGAGATCAGGTCTCTGGGGCCAACGTCCTGACTTTC

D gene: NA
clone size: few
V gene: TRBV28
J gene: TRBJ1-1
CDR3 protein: CASTEPGAPEAFF
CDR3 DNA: TGTGCCAGCACTGAACCGGGAGCCCCAGAAGCTTTCTTT

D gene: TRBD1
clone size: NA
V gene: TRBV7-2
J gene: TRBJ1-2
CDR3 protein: CASSRTGGADDYGYTF
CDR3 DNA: TGTGCCAGCAGCCGGACAGGGGGGGCCGACGACTATGGCTACACCTTC

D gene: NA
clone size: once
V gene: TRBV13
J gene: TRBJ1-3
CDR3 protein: CASSSGGSGNTIYF
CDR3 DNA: TGTGCCAGCAGTTCCGGGGGGTCCGGAAACACCATATATTTT

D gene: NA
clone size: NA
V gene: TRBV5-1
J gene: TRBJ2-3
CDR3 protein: CASGLGGSTDTQYF
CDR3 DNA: TGCGCCAGCGGTCTGGGGGGTAGCACAGATACGCAGTATTTT

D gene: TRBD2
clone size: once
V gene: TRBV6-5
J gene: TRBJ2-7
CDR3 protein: CASQTSGSSEQYF
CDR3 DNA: TGTGCCAGCCAGACTAGCGGGAGCAGCGAGCAGTACTTC

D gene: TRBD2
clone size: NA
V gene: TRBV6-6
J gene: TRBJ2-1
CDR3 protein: CASSLQTSGSNEQFF
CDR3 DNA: TGTGCCAGCAGTTTACAGACTAGCGGGAGTAATGAGCAGTTCTTC